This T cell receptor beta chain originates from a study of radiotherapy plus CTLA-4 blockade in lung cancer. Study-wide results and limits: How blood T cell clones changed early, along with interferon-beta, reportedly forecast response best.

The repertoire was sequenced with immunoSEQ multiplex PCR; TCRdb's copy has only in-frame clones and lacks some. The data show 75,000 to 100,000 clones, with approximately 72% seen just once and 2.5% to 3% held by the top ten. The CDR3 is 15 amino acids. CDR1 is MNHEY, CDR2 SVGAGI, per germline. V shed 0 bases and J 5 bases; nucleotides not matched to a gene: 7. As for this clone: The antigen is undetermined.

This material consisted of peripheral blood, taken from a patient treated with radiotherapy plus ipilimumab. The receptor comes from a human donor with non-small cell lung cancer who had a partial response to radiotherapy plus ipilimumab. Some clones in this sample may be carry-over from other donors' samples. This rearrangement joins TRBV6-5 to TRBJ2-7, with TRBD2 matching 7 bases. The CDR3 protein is CASSYSRTRLDEQYF. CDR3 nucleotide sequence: TGTGCCAGCAGTTACTCACGGACTAGGTTAGACGAGCAGTACTTC.